These 3 T cell receptor beta chains were sequenced from one sample in a study of beta chain features in type 1 diabetes. Study-wide findings and caveats: Type 1 diabetes patients had moderately but significantly shorter TCRB CDR3s in all four CD4+ subsets.

These TCRs' antigens remain unknown. The sequenced template was cDNA made from the entire isolated RNA. Produced via immunoSEQ multiplex PCR; TCRdb's table is partial and in-frame only. The sample has over 90,000 clones; 25% to 30% are singletons. Sequencing input: central memory CD4+ T cells from blood. These receptors originate from a woman between 18 and 30 years old with type 1 diabetes.

V gene TRBV6-5 combines with J gene TRBJ2-7; no reliable D call. This CDR3 has 13 amino acids. Germline loops: CDR1 MNHEY, CDR2 SVGAGI. Trimming left V 3 bases short and J 6 bases short, with 12 bases between. The CDR3 sequence is CASSYARWSEQYV. CDR3 bases: TGTGCCAGCAGTTATGCTAGGTGGTCCGAGCAGTACGTC.

J is TRBJ1-2 and V is TRBV5-4; 7 bases fit TRBD1. This CDR3 is built from 13 residues. Germline CDR1 SGHNT, CDR2 YYREEE (reference sequence). J lost 8 bases, V lost 4 bases, and 8 bases had no gene match. CDR3 bases: TGTGCCAGCAGCCCGGACAGGTCGTGGGGCTACACCTTC. This translates into CASSPDRSWGYTF.

V gene TRBV11-3 combines with J gene TRBJ2-3; D ambiguous. V was cut by 1 base and J by 6 bases, with 8 bases left in between. The CDR3 runs 13 residues. CDR1 SGHNT and CDR2 YENEEA come from the germline V gene. CDR3 sequence: CASSLGPRDTQYF. Written as DNA, the CDR3 is TGTGCCAGCAGCTTAGGGCCGAGGGATACGCAGTATTTT. Variable domain in full (rest from reference TRBV11-3 and TRBJ2-3): EAGVVQSPRYKIIEKKQPVAFWCNPISGHNTLYWYLQNLGQGPELLIRYENEEAVDDSQLPKDRFSAERLKGVDSTLKIQPAELGDSAVYLCASSLGPRDTQYFGPGTRLTVL.